The rows below give T cell receptor beta chains drawn from one sample of a study of long-term antiretroviral therapy in people with HIV. TCRdb keeps only in-frame clones here, not all; method: immunoSEQ multiplex PCR. The sample lists roughly 5,700 clones; 78% were seen once. This material consisted of unsorted PBMCs, taken 1.8 years before starting antiretroviral therapy. These receptors were collected from a man between 40 and 49 years old with HIV. The CDR3 runs from the conserved cysteine through the conserved F or W. Each record gives: V gene, clone size, CDR3 length, J gene, D gene, CDR3 DNA, CDR3 protein. D genes are given only for firm matches. Size is stated for part of the rows, as once, few or many counts, or as a class when the clone is expanded.

TRBV27,NA,16,TRBJ2-3,NA,TGTGCCAGCAGTTTTAAGGGGGGCCCTTTCCCAGATACGCAGTATTTT,CASSFKGGPFPDTQYF
TRBV4-3,NA,14,TRBJ2-1,NA,TGCGCCAGCAGACCAGGGGTTTCCTACAATGAGCAGTTCTTC,CASRPGVSYNEQFF
TRBV6-6,NA,14,TRBJ2-7,NA,TGTGCCAGCGTAGGGGCGGAGATTGCTGGGGAGCAGTACTTC,CASVGAEIAGEQYF
TRBV29-1,NA,14,TRBJ1-2,TRBD1,TGCAGCGTTCAGGGGGTAACTTTTAACTATGGCTACACCTTC,CSVQGVTFNYGYTF
TRBV7-2,NA,16,TRBJ2-6,NA,TGTGCCAGCAGCCCCAGCCCAACATCTGGGGCCAACGTCCTGACTTTC,CASSPSPTSGANVLTF
TRBV29-1,NA,10,TRBJ2-5,NA,TGCAGCGCTGCAGGGGAGACCCAGTACTTC,CSAAGETQYF
TRBV9,once,14,TRBJ1-4,NA,TGTGCCAGCAGCGTAGGCACTCTTAATGAAAAACTGTTTTTT,CASSVGTLNEKLFF
TRBV18,NA,12,TRBJ2-3,NA,TGTGCCAGCTCACCAAAAGGGGATACGCAGTATTTT,CASSPKGDTQYF
TRBV27,NA,14,TRBJ2-1,NA,TGTGCCAGCAGTATCTCGCTAGGGTACAATGAGCAGTTCTTC,CASSISLGYNEQFF
TRBV5-6,large,15,TRBJ2-7,NA,TGTGCCAGCAGCTTGGGGGCGGGATTCTCCTACGAGCAGTACTTC,CASSLGAGFSYEQYF
TRBV5-1,NA,16,TRBJ2-2,TRBD2,TGCGCCAGCAGCTTGCTAGCGGGGGAAGGGACCGGGGAGCTGTTTTTT,CASSLLAGEGTGELFF
TRBV6-5,NA,15,TRBJ1-5,TRBD1,TGTGCCAGCAGTTACTCGGGGGACAGAAATCAGCCCCAGCATTTT,CASSYSGDRNQPQHF
TRBV11-1,NA,14,TRBJ2-6,NA,TGTGCCAGCAGCTTTGGCTCTGGGGCCAACGTCCTGACTTTC,CASSFGSGANVLTF
TRBV6-5,NA,15,TRBJ1-2,NA,TGTGCCAGCAGTTATAGTATAGGTCAAAACTATGGCTACACCTTC,CASSYSIGQNYGYTF
TRBV5-1,NA,15,TRBJ2-7,NA,TGTGCCAGCAGCTTGGGGGCGGGATTCTCCTACGAGCAGTACTTC,CASSLGAGFSYEQYF
TRBV28,medium-sized,18,TRBJ1-5,TRBD1,TGTGCCAGCAGTTTCCGCGCCGTGACAGGGGGTGGTAGTCAGCCCCAGCATTTT,CASSFRAVTGGGSQPQHF
TRBV7-3,NA,13,TRBJ2-5,NA,TGTGCCAGCAGCGTTATGGGGGGAGAGACCCAGTACTTC,CASSVMGGETQYF
TRBV7-2,NA,12,TRBJ2-1,NA,TGTGCCAGCACCTTGAGGGGGGGTGAGCAGTTCTTC,CASTLRGGEQFF
TRBV27,few,15,TRBJ2-7,NA,TGTGCCAGCAGTTTAGGCCCGGCGGGAACCTACGAGCAGTACTTC,CASSLGPAGTYEQYF
TRBV9,NA,13,TRBJ2-3,NA,TGTGCCAGCAGCACTTTCCCAACCGATACGCAGTATTTT,CASSTFPTDTQYF
TRBV9,NA,14,TRBJ1-1,TRBD1,TGTGCCAGCAGCGTAGTCCAGGGGGCGGCTGAAGCTTTCTTT,CASSVVQGAAEAFF
TRBV18,NA,14,TRBJ2-3,TRBD1,TGTGCCACCTCCGGGACAGGCATCTTCTATACGCAGTATTTT,CATSGTGIFYTQYF
TRBV19,NA,14,TRBJ2-1,NA,TGTGCCAGTGCTAGGCAGGAAAACTACAATGAGCAGTTCTTC,CASARQENYNEQFF
TRBV28,NA,17,TRBJ2-6,NA,TGTGCCAGCAGTTTTATGGACGCGTCCTCTGGGGCCAACGTCCTGACTTTC,CASSFMDASSGANVLTF
TRBV19,NA,15,TRBJ1-5,NA,TGTGCCAGTAGAGTCGCGATATGGTCGAATCAGCCCCAGCATTTT,CASRVAIWSNQPQHF
TRBV27,few,16,TRBJ2-7,TRBD2,TGTGCCAGCAGTTGGATACAGGCTAGCGGTACCTACGAGCAGTACTTC,CASSWIQASGTYEQYF
TRBV6-6,few,15,TRBJ2-2,NA,TGTGCCAGCAGTTACAGGGACGCTAACACCGGGGAGCTGTTTTTT,CASSYRDANTGELFF
TRBV5-6,NA,16,TRBJ2-5,NA,TGTGCCAGCAGCTTGGTTGGGGGGCCGCGAAAAGAGACCCAGTACTTC,CASSLVGGPRKETQYF
TRBV18,NA,21,TRBJ1-4,TRBD1,TGTGCCAGCTCACCACAAAAGACAGGGGCCCTGAGTGGTGCAACTAATGAAAAACTGTTTTTT,CASSPQKTGALSGATNEKLFF
TRBV4-1,once,17,TRBJ2-2,NA,TGCGCCAGCAGCCAAGACACGTGGGGGGCGCAGACCGGGGAGCTGTTTTTT,CASSQDTWGAQTGELFF
TRBV28,NA,12,TRBJ1-1,TRBD1,TGTGCCAGTACAGGGGTTCGCACTGAAGCTTTCTTT,CASTGVRTEAFF
TRBV19,NA,15,TRBJ1-5,NA,TGTGCCAGTAGTCCCACCCGGACAGTCAATCAGCCCCAGCATTTT,CASSPTRTVNQPQHF
TRBV30,NA,14,TRBJ1-5,NA,TGTGCCTGGATGGCGGGTTTTGAAAATCAGCCCCAGCATTTT,CAWMAGFENQPQHF
TRBV5-4,NA,14,TRBJ2-7,TRBD1,TGTGCCATTACCAAGGGACAGGCAGACTACGAGCAGTACTTC,CAITKGQADYEQYF
TRBV11-2,NA,11,TRBJ2-3,NA,TGTGCCAGCTCGGCAGGGGATACGCAGTATTTT,CASSAGDTQYF
TRBV5-8,few,16,TRBJ2-7,TRBD1,TGTGCCAGCAGCTTGTACCGGACAGGGGGCTTGAACGAGCAGTACTTC,CASSLYRTGGLNEQYF
TRBV6-5,NA,14,TRBJ2-3,NA,TGTGCCAGCAGTATTACGGGTTTGCAGGATACGCAGTATTTT,CASSITGLQDTQYF
TRBV7-9,NA,13,TRBJ1-2,TRBD1,TGTGCCAGCAGCTTAACAGGGGGGTTTGGCTACACCTTC,CASSLTGGFGYTF
TRBV7-9,NA,15,TRBJ2-7,TRBD2,TGTGCCAGCAGCTCTAGCGGGAGTTTGCCCTACGAGCAGTACTTC,CASSSSGSLPYEQYF
TRBV7-7,NA,15,TRBJ2-5,TRBD2,TGTGCCAGCAGCTTAACCGGGACTAGTGGGGAGACCCAGTACTTC,CASSLTGTSGETQYF
TRBV9,NA,15,TRBJ1-3,NA,TGTGCCAGCAGCGTAGAAGGAGGAATGGGAAACACCATATATTTT,CASSVEGGMGNTIYF
TRBV9,NA,13,TRBJ1-1,NA,TGTGCCAGCAGCGCCGCAGGGAACACTGAAGCTTTCTTT,CASSAAGNTEAFF
TRBV19,NA,15,TRBJ2-3,TRBD1,TGTGCCAGTAGCTCATTGGCAGGGGGCGAGGATACGCAGTATTTT,CASSSLAGGEDTQYF
TRBV27,NA,14,TRBJ2-3,NA,TGTGCCAGCAGTCGGGGCGCGGGGACAGATACGCAGTATTTT,CASSRGAGTDTQYF
TRBV28,NA,15,TRBJ2-1,NA,TGTGCCAGCAGTTCGACCCCCTCGTTAGACAATGAGCAGTTCTTC,CASSSTPSLDNEQFF
TRBV9,NA,16,TRBJ1-2,TRBD1,TGTGCCAGCAGCGTAGCTCTTAGGGGGCAAGGCTATGGCTACACCTTC,CASSVALRGQGYGYTF
TRBV7-9,NA,13,TRBJ1-1,NA,TGTGCCAGCAGCTTCCGGGGAAACAACGGAGCTTTCTTT,CASSFRGNNGAFF
TRBV7-9,medium-sized,14,TRBJ2-5,NA,TGTGCCAGCAGCTTTCCCACAGGCCAAGAGACCCAGTACTTC,CASSFPTGQETQYF
TRBV11-2,NA,16,TRBJ2-7,NA,TGTGCCAGCAGCTTATCCACAGCCCTTGTCGGAGGCGAGCAGTACTTC,CASSLSTALVGGEQYF
TRBV9,NA,14,TRBJ2-1,NA,TGTGCCAGCAGCGTAGCTGGCCCCTACAATGAGCAGTTCTTC,CASSVAGPYNEQFF
TRBV7-2,NA,13,TRBJ2-7,NA,TGTGCCAGCAGCTTCTCTCCGGGAGATCAGCAGTACTTC,CASSFSPGDQQYF